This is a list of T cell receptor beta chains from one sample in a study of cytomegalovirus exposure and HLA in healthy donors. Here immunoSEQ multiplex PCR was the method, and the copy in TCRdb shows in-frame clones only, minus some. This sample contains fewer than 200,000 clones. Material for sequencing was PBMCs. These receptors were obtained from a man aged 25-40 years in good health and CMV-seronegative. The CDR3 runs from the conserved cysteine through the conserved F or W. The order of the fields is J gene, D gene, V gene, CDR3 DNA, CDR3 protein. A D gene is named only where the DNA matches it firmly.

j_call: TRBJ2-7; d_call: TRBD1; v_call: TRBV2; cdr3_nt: TGTGCCAGCAGTCTTCTGACAGGGGGTTACGAGCAGTACTTC; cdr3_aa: CASSLLTGGYEQYF
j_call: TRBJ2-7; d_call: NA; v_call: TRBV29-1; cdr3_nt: TGCAGCGTTCTCTGGAGGGATTCCTACGAGCAGTACTTC; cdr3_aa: CSVLWRDSYEQYF
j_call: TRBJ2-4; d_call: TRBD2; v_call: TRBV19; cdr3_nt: TGTGCCAGTAGTCAACTAGCGGAAACAGCAGCCAAAAACATTCAGTACTTC; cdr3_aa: CASSQLAETAAKNIQYF
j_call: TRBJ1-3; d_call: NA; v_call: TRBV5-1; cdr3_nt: TGCGCCAGCAGCTTTGGCAGGCTACCTGGAAACACCATATATTTT; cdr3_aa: CASSFGRLPGNTIYF
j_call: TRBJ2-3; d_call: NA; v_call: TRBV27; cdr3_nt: TGTGCCAGCGGTCTGGCGGTGAGCACAGATACGCAGTATTTT; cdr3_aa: CASGLAVSTDTQYF
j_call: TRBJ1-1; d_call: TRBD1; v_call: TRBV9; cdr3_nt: TGTGCCAGCAGCGTAGTTCCGCAGGGGGAAACTGAAGCTTTCTTT; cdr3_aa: CASSVVPQGETEAFF
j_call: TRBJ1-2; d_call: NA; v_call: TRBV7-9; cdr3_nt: TGTGCCAGCAGCCATCAGGGTGATGGCTACACCTTC; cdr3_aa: CASSHQGDGYTF
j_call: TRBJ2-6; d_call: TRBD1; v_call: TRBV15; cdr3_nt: TGTGCCACCAGCAGTGCCGGGACAGGCGTCAACGTCCTGACTTTC; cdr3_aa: CATSSAGTGVNVLTF
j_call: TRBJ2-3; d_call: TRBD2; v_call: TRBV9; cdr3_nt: TGTGCCAGCAGCGTAGAGATAGCGGGGCCTAGCACAGATACGCAGTATTTT; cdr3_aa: CASSVEIAGPSTDTQYF
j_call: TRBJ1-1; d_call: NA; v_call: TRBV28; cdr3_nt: TGTGCCAGTACAACGGGGGGGCGCGGGTCGGCTTTCTTT; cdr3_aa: CASTTGGRGSAFF
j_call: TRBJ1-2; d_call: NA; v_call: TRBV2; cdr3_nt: TGTGCCAGCACGCCGGAGAGACCTCGGGGGAACTATGGCTACACCTTC; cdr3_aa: CASTPERPRGNYGYTF
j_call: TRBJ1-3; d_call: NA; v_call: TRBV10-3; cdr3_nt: TGTGCCATCGCAGGCGAAGACGGGACACGAGGAAACACCATATATTTT; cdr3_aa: CAIAGEDGTRGNTIYF
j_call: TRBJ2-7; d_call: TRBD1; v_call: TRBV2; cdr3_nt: TGTGCCAGCGGAAAAGGGGGGACAGGCCACCCTTTC; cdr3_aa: CASGKGGTGHPF
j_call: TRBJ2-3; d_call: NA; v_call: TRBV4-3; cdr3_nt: TGCGCCAGCAGCCAAGATTGGCGAGCGGGTGGTAGCACAGATACGCAGTATTTT; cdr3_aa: CASSQDWRAGGSTDTQYF
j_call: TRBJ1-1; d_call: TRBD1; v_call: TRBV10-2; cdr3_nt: TGCGCCAGCAGTGATCACCGGACAGGTGAAGCTTTCTTT; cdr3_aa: CASSDHRTGEAFF
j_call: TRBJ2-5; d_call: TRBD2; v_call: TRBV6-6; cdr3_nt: TGTGCCAGCATCCCTAGCAGCGGGACTCCCACGAACTTC; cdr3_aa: CASIPSSGTPTNF
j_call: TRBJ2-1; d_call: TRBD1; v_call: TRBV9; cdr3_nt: TGTGCCAGCAGCGTCCTCAGGACAGGGACTTTAGGCTACAATGAGCAGTTCTTC; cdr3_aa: CASSVLRTGTLGYNEQFF
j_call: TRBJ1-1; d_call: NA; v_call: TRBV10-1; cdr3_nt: TGCGCCAGCAGCCTGGGACATCTCACTGAAGCTTTCTTT; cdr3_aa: CASSLGHLTEAFF
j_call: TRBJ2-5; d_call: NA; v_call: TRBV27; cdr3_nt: TGTGCCAGCAGTTTCTACAGGTCCCAAGAGACCCAGTACTTC; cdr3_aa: CASSFYRSQETQYF
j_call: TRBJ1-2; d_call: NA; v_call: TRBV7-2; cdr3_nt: TGTGCCAGCAGCTTACAGGGGAATGGCTACACCTTC; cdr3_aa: CASSLQGNGYTF
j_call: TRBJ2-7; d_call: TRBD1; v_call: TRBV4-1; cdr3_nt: TGCGCCAGCAGCCTATTAACGGGACAGGATAAGTCCTACGAGCAGTACTTC; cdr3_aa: CASSLLTGQDKSYEQYF
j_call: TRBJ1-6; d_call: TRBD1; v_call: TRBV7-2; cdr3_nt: TGTGCCGGCTCGACAGGGACGGGTTCACCCCTCCACTTT; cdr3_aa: CAGSTGTGSPLHF
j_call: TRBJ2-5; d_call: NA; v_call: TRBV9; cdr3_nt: TGTGCCAGCAGCGTAGAGCAGGGGGGCCTCCAAGAGACCCAGTACTTC; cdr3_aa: CASSVEQGGLQETQYF
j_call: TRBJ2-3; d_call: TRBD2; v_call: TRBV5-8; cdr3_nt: TGTGCCAGCAGTCCCCTTGTTAGCGGGAGGATAGATACGCAGTATTTT; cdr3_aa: CASSPLVSGRIDTQYF
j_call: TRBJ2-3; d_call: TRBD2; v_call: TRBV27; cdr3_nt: TGTGCCAGCAGTTTATCGGACCGGCGGGGGGTCGATACGCAGTATTTT; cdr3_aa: CASSLSDRRGVDTQYF
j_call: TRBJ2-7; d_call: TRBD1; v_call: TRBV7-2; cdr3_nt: TGTGCCAGCAGCTTAGTCTTATGGGGACAGGAAAACTACGAGCAGTACTTC; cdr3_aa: CASSLVLWGQENYEQYF
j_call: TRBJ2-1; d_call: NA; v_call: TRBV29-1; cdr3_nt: TGCAGCGTTGGGGGTGGTCGAGACGGAGGGAATGAGCAGTTCTTC; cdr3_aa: CSVGGGRDGGNEQFF
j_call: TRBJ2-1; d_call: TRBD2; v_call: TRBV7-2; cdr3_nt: TGTGCCAGCAGCCCGGGGGGACATGAGCAGTTCTTC; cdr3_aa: CASSPGGHEQFF
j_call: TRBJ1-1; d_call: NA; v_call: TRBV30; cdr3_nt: TGTGCCTGGAGGACCCTAACAGGGTTGACTGAAGCTTTCTTT; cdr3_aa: CAWRTLTGLTEAFF
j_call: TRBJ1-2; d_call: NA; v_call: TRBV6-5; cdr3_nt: TGTGCCGGCAGTTACTTTTTGCGGGCAGCTAACTATGGCTACACCTTC; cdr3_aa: CAGSYFLRAANYGYTF
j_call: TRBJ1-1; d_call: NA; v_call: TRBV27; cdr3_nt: TGTGCCAGCAGTAAAAGCGGGACTCAGATGGGAGCTTTCTTT; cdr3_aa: CASSKSGTQMGAFF
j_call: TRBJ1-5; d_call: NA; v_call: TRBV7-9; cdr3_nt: TGTGCCAGCAGCTCGCAGGGTGCTAGCAATCAGCCCCAGCATTTT; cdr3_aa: CASSSQGASNQPQHF
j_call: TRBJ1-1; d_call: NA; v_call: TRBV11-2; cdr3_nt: TGTGCCAGCAGCTTAGAGGGCCTGAACACTGAAGCTTTCTTT; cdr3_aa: CASSLEGLNTEAFF
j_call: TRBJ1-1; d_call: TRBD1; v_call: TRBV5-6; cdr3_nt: TGTGCCAGCAGCCAAAGGGGGCCAGCTTTCTTT; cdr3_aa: CASSQRGPAFF
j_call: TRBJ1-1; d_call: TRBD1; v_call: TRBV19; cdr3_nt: TGTGCCAGTAATGCCAGGGGGCGGACTGAAGCTTTCTTT; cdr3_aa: CASNARGRTEAFF
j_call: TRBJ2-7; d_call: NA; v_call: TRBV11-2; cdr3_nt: TGTGCCAGCAGCGATAGCCTGGGGGGACTGGCGGCTTGGGAGCAGTACTTC; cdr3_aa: CASSDSLGGLAAWEQYF
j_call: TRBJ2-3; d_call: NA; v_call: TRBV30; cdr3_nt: TGTGCCTGGAGGGGCGGGGCGTACACAGATACGCAGTATTTT; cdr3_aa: CAWRGGAYTDTQYF
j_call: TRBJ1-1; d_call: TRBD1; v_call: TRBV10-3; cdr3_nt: TGTGCCATCAGCCTTTTACAGGGGGGGACTGAAGCTTTCTTT; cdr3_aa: CAISLLQGGTEAFF
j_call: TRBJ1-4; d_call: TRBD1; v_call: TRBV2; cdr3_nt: TGTGCCAGCAGTGCAAGGATTGGACAGGGTCGCGAAAAACTGTTTTTT; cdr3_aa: CASSARIGQGREKLFF
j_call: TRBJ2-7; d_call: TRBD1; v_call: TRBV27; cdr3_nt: TGTGCCAGCAGTTTGGGGAGGACAGGGGTCGAGCAGTACTTC; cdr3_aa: CASSLGRTGVEQYF
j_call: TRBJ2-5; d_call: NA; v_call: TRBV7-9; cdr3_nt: TGTGCCAGCAGCTTAGGACAGTTCTACCAAGAGACCCAGTACTTC; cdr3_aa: CASSLGQFYQETQYF
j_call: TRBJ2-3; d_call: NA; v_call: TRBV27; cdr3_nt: TGTGCCAGCAGTTTGGCAGGGTCCCTTTTCACAGATACGCAGTATTTT; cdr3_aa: CASSLAGSLFTDTQYF
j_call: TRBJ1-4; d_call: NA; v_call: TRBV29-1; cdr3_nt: TGCAGCGTTGCCTTCATGGGGCAGGCACCAACTAATGAAAAACTGTTTTTT; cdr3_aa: CSVAFMGQAPTNEKLFF
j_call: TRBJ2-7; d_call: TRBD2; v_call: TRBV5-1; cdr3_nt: TGCGCCAGCAGCTGGCAACATAGCGGGGCCTCCTACGAGCAGTACTTC; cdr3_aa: CASSWQHSGASYEQYF
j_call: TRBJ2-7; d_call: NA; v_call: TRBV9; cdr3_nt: TGTGCCAGCAGCGTAGGGCCAGGGGTCGAGCAGTACTTC; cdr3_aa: CASSVGPGVEQYF
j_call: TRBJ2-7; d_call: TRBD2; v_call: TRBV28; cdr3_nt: TGTGCCAGCGGACCGGGAGGCCGTCACTACGAGCAGTACTTC; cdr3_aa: CASGPGGRHYEQYF
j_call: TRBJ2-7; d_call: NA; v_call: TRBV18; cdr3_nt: TGTGCCAGCTCACCAGGCCTCTTCGACGAGCAGTACTTC; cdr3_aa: CASSPGLFDEQYF
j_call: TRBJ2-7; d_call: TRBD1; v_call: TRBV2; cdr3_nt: TGTGCCAGCAGCACTTCCGGGACAGCCCTCCAGCAGTACTTC; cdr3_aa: CASSTSGTALQQYF
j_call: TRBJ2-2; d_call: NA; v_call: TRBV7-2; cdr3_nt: TGTGCCAGCAGCTTAGCGCAGACAGTTAACACCGGGGAGCTGTTTTTT; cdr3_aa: CASSLAQTVNTGELFF
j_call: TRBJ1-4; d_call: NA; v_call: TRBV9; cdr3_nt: TGTGCCAGCAGCGTAGGTGGGGGCGATGAAAAACTGTTTTTT; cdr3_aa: CASSVGGGDEKLFF
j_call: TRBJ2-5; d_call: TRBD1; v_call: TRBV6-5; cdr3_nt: TGTGCCAGCAGCGCTCCGACAGGGACCTTCGGGACCCAGTACTTC; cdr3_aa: CASSAPTGTFGTQYF
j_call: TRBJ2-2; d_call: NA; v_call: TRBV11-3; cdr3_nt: TGTGCCAGCAGCTCTTACCCCAGGGACACCGGGGAGCTGTTTTTT; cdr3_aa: CASSSYPRDTGELFF
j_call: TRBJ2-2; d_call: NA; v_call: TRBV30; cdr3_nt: TGTGCCTGGAGTGGGGAGATATGGCGTATCGGGGAGCTGTTTTTT; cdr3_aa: CAWSGEIWRIGELFF
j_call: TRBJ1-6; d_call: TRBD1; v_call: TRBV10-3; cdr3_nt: TGTGCCATCAGTGATCTATCCCGGGACAGTAATTCACCCCTCCACTTT; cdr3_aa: CAISDLSRDSNSPLHF
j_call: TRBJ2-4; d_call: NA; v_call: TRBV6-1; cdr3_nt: TGTGCCAGCAGTGAATTTGGGCGGGCGCTAGCCAAAAACATTCAGTACTTC; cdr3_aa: CASSEFGRALAKNIQYF
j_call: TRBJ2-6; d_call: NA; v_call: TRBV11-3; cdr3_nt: TGTGCCAGCAGGGTTACAGATTCTGGGGCCAACGTCCTGACTTTC; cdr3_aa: CASRVTDSGANVLTF
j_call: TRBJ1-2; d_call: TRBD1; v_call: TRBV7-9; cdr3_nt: TGTGCCAGCAGCTTACCTGGACAGGGCATGGCTTTTGTCTATGGCTACACCTTC; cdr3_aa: CASSLPGQGMAFVYGYTF